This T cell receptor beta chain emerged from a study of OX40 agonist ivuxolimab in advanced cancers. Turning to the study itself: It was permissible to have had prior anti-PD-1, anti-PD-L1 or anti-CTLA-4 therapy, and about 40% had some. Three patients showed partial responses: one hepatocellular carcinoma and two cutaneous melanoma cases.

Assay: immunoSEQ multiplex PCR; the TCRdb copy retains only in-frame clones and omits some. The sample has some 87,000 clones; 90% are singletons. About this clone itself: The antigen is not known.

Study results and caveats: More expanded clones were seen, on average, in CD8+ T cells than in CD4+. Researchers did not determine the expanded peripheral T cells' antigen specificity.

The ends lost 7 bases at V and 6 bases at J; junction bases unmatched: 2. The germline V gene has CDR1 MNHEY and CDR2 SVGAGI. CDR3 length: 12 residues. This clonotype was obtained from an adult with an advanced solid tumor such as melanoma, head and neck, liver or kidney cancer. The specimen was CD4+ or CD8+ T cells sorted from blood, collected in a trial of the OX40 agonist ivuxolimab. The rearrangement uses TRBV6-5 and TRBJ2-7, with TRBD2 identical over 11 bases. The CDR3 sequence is CASTGTSGEQYF. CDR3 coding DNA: TGTGCCAGCACCGGGACTAGCGGCGAGCAGTACTTC.